The 31 T cell receptor beta chains below were found in one sample sequenced in a study of OX40 agonist ivuxolimab in advanced cancers. The table came from immunoSEQ multiplex PCR; TCRdb's copy has only in-frame clones and leaves some out. The table lists some 77,000 clones, 90% to 95% of them singletons, with 0.32% in the top ten. Sample: CD4+ or CD8+ T cells sorted from blood, taken in a trial of the OX40 agonist ivuxolimab. These receptors originate from an adult with an advanced solid tumor such as melanoma, head and neck, liver or kidney cancer.

The V and J genes are TRBV5-1 and TRBJ1-1, with D maybe TRBD1 (5 bases). The CDR3 spans 14 residues. V was trimmed by 4 bases and J by 4 bases, leaving 14 bases between them. Germline loops: CDR1 SGHRS, CDR2 YFSETQ. The CDR3: CASSPDSGTTEAFF. The CDR3 DNA reads as TGCGCCAGCAGCCCCGACTCGGGGACCACTGAAGCTTTCTTT.

This rearrangement joins TRBV5-4 to TRBJ2-5; D may correspond to TRBD1 or TRBD2 (5 bases each). The V gene lost 4 bases and the J gene lost 5 bases, with 15 bases spanning the gap. Germline V gene data show CDR1 as SGHNT and CDR2 as YYREEE (reference sequence). The CDR3 consists of 14 residues. The CDR3 sequence is CASSPGTPTETQYF. The CDR3 region has the DNA TGTGCCAGCAGCCCCGGGACCCCGACGGAGACCCAGTACTTC.

The chain links TRBV19 to TRBJ1-5; D is possibly TRBD1 (5 bases). The germline gives CDR1 LNHDA, CDR2 SQIVND (reference sequence). Trimming removed 5 bases from V and 7 bases from J, with 15 bases in between. There are 14 residues in the CDR3. The CDR3 protein is CASSRQGRDQPQHF. The CDR3 bases are TGTGCCAGTAGTCGCCAGGGACGAGACCAGCCCCAGCATTTT.

The chain carries TRBV19 and TRBJ1-3; D remains unclear. The germline V and J ends were trimmed by 3 bases and 2 bases, with 8 bases remaining between them. The length of the CDR3 is 14 residues. Germline V CDR1 and CDR2: LNHDA, SQIVND (reference sequence). The CDR3 coding sequence is TGTGCCAGTAGTATGGGTGGAACTGGAAACACCATATATTTT. Amino acid sequence: CASSMGGTGNTIYF.

CDR3 amino acids: CASSWFAGGVETQYF. DNA of the CDR3: TGTGCCAGCAGCTGGTTCGCGGGAGGTGTAGAGACCCAGTACTTC. The chain combines TRBV5-4 with TRBJ2-5; TRBD2 agrees at 8 bases. The CDR3 runs to 15 residues. Germline CDR1 SGHNT, CDR2 YYREEE (reference sequence). The V segment lost 3 bases and the J segment 4 bases; nucleotides outside the gene matches: 8. The variable domain in full, with the rest retrieved from reference TRBV5-4 and TRBJ2-5, is ETGVTQSPTHLIKTRGQQVTLRCSSQSGHNTVSWYQQALGQGPQFIFQYYREEENGRGNFPPRFSGLQFPNYSSELNVNALELDDSALYLCASSWFAGGVETQYFGPGTRLLVL.

The chain combines TRBV27 with TRBJ2-6, with a possible D match to TRBD1 (6 bases). The germline gives CDR1 MNHEY, CDR2 SMNVEV (reference sequence). The CDR3 spans 17 residues. Trimming left V 1 base short and J 0 bases short, with 10 bases between. The CDR3 region is CASSLFSRGSGANVLTF. The CDR3 DNA reads as TGTGCCAGCAGTTTATTCTCCAGGGGCTCTGGGGCCAACGTCCTGACTTTC.

The rearrangement links TRBV7-6 to TRBJ1-3; no reliable D call. V lost 1 base and J 2 bases, leaving 6 bases between the germline ends. Germline lookup yields CDR1 SGHVS and CDR2 FNYEAQ. This CDR3 has 14 residues. This CDR3 is CASSLGGAGNTIYF. The CDR3 coding sequence is TGTGCCAGCAGCTTAGGTGGGGCTGGAAACACCATATATTTT.

This chain uses TRBV7-9 with TRBJ2-7; TRBD2 might be the D (5 bases). Trimming removed 5 bases from V and 2 bases from J, with 16 bases in between. This CDR3 has 15 residues. CDR1 and CDR2 (germline): SEHNR, FQNEAQ (reference sequence). The CDR3 loop is CASSPPASTTYEQYF. As DNA, the CDR3 is TGTGCCAGCAGCCCCCCCGCTAGCACAACCTACGAGCAGTACTTC.

V is TRBV6-5 and J is TRBJ1-5; D gene unclear. Per the germline V gene, CDR1 is MNHEY and CDR2 is SVGAGI. Trimming removed 2 bases from V and 5 bases from J, with 10 bases in between. The CDR3 has 14 residues. CDR3 sequence reads: CASSYKAFDQPQHF. The CDR3 nucleotides are TGTGCCAGCAGTTACAAAGCATTCGATCAGCCCCAGCATTTT.

This clone occurred once. CDR3 loop: CASSLPSGQNGELFF. The CDR3 DNA reads TGCGCCAGCAGCTTGCCTAGCGGGCAGAACGGGGAGCTGTTTTTT. The V call is TRBV5-1, the J call TRBJ2-2; TRBD2 matches at 8 bases. This CDR3 contains 15 residues. In germline, CDR1 is SGHRS, CDR2 YFSETQ. V was pared by 1 base and J by 7 bases, with 6 bases of the junction left unmatched.

The V gene is TRBV5-6, the J gene TRBJ2-2; no clear D gene. Germline V CDR1 and CDR2: SGHDT, YYEEEE. V dropped 0 bases and J dropped 2 bases, with 11 bases sitting between them. This CDR3 spans 16 amino acids. The CDR3 sequence: CASSLVLYSNTGELFF. The CDR3 DNA sequence: TGTGCCAGCAGCTTGGTTCTCTATTCTAACACCGGGGAGCTGTTTTTT.

V is TRBV30 and J is TRBJ1-5; D unclear. This CDR3 is 14 amino acids long. The V and J ends lost 1 base and 4 bases respectively, with 11 bases between them. CDR1 GTSNPN and CDR2 SVGIG come from the germline V gene (reference sequence). This CDR3 is CAWSESFRNQPQHF. CDR3 in DNA: TGTGCCTGGAGTGAGAGTTTCCGGAATCAGCCCCAGCATTTT.

This chain's CDR3 is CASSIGAGSNQPQHF. The DNA for the CDR3 is TGTGCCAGTAGTATCGGGGCGGGCAGCAATCAGCCCCAGCATTTT. V gene TRBV19 combines with J gene TRBJ1-5; D possibly corresponds to TRBD1 (5 bases). The CDR3 runs 15 residues. With 3 bases removed from V and 1 base from J, the gap between germline ends came to 10 bases. Germline CDR1 LNHDA, CDR2 SQIVND (reference sequence).

The chain recombines TRBV30 with TRBJ2-1; TRBD2 is a possible D gene (5 bases). The germline CDR1 and CDR2 sequences are GTSNPN and SVGIG (reference sequence). The CDR3 consists of 14 residues. V lost 2 bases and J lost 7, with 15 bases in between. CDR3 in amino acids: CAWSMAPSGNEQFF. The DNA for the CDR3 is TGTGCCTGGAGTATGGCCCCTTCGGGGAATGAGCAGTTCTTC. Full variable domain (outside the CDR3, taken from reference TRBV30 and TRBJ2-1): SQTIHQWPATLVQPVGSPLSLECTVEGTSNPNLYWYRQAAGRGLQLLFYSVGIGQISSEVPQNLSASRPQDRQFILSSKKLLLSDSGFYLCAWSMAPSGNEQFFGPGTRLTVL.

The genes are TRBV5-4 and TRBJ1-2, with D possibly TRBD1 on 5 matching bases. Germline CDR1 and CDR2: SGHNT and YYREEE (reference sequence). Trimming stripped 0 bases from V and 5 bases from J, with 17 bases between. The CDR3 contains 16 residues. The CDR3 nucleotides read TGTGCCAGCAGCTTGGGAGGACTGGGGGATGGGTATGGCTACACCTTC. This encodes CASSLGGLGDGYGYTF.

The chain combines TRBV19 with TRBJ2-3; 14 bases align to TRBD2. V shed 5 bases, J shed 8 bases, and the junction held 6 bases outside the gene matches. Per germline, CDR1 LNHDA and CDR2 SQIVND (reference sequence). CDR3 size: 15 residues. Here the CDR3 reads CASSEGLAGVPTQYF. The CDR3 DNA sequence: TGTGCCAGTAGTGAGGGACTAGCGGGAGTGCCTACGCAGTATTTT.

V usage is TRBV9 and J usage is TRBJ2-7; TRBD1 matches 9 bases. The CDR3 sequence is 15 residues long. V dropped 2 bases and J dropped 0; count of bases not matched to a gene: 3. Germline lookup yields CDR1 SGDLS and CDR2 YYNGEE. The CDR3 region is CASSVEQGASYEQYF. CDR3 DNA sequence: TGTGCCAGCAGCGTCGAACAGGGGGCCTCCTACGAGCAGTACTTC.

The chain has TRBV29-1 and TRBJ2-6, with D perhaps matching TRBD2 (5 bases). Between the trimmed V and J ends, which lost 3 bases and 4 bases, there was a span of 13 bases. This CDR3 has 15 amino acids. CDR1 is SQVTM, CDR2 ANQGSEA, per germline. In nucleotides, the CDR3 is TGCAGCGTTGATCATTCGGGGTCCGGGGCCAACGTCCTGACTTTC. It encodes CSVDHSGSGANVLTF. The full variable domain, its missing parts supplied by reference TRBV29-1 and TRBJ2-6, is SAVISQKPSRDICQRGTSLTIQCQVDSQVTMMFWYRQQPGQSLTLIATANQGSEATYESGFVIDKFPISRPNLTFSTLTVSNMSPEDSSIYLCSVDHSGSGANVLTFGAGSRLTVL.

This clone was seen a single time. The chain combines TRBV6-1 with TRBJ1-2, with D hard to call. The ends were cut back, 7 bases at V and 1 base at J, with 10 bases in the middle. Germline V lookup: CDR1 MNHNS, CDR2 SASEGT. CDR3 length equals 13 residues. The CDR3 loop is CASIAKLNYGYTF. DNA of the CDR3: TGTGCCAGCATAGCGAAACTTAACTATGGCTACACCTTC.

The chain employs TRBV4-3 and TRBJ2-1; TRBD2 aligns across 11 bases. The V segment lost 1 base and the J segment 0 bases; nucleotides outside the gene matches: 8. From germline, CDR1 is LGHNA and CDR2 YSLEER. The CDR3 is made up of 19 amino acids. CDR3 amino acids: CASSQVYGLAGGSYNEQFF. In DNA form, the CDR3 reads TGCGCCAGCAGCCAAGTCTATGGGCTAGCGGGGGGCTCCTACAATGAGCAGTTCTTC.

The chain couples TRBV4-3 to TRBJ2-3; 7 bases match TRBD2. J gave up 4 bases and V 3 bases, and 7 bases lay outside the gene matches. CDR1 and CDR2 (germline): LGHNA, YSLEER. The CDR3 consists of 15 residues. The CDR3 sequence: CASSQGLAEADTQYF. The CDR3 DNA follows: TGCGCCAGCAGCCAGGGGCTAGCGGAGGCAGATACGCAGTATTTT.

This rearrangement joins TRBV30 to TRBJ2-7, with D perhaps matching TRBD2 (5 bases). With 4 bases removed from V and 2 bases from J, the gap between germline ends came to 18 bases. Germline V gene lookup returns CDR1 GTSNPN and CDR2 SVGIG (reference sequence). The CDR3 has 15 amino acids. CDR3 residues: CAWNPGKLLPYEQYF. The DNA for the CDR3 is TGTGCCTGGAACCCCGGGAAGCTCCTCCCCTACGAGCAGTACTTC.

V usage is TRBV6-5 and J usage is TRBJ2-5; D is perhaps TRBD2 (6 bases). This CDR3 is 15 amino acids long. Germline V gene lookup returns CDR1 MNHEY and CDR2 SVGAGI. Trimming cost V 4 bases and J 4 bases, with 16 bases left between them. The CDR3 DNA reads as TGTGCCAGCAGTTCCCGGGGGTTGGGGGGAGAGACCCAGTACTTC. It yields the protein CASSSRGLGGETQYF.

The rearrangement uses TRBV7-8 and TRBJ2-3; D is unclear. The germline CDR1 and CDR2 sequences are SGHVS and FQNEAQ. V lost 4 bases, J lost 10 bases, and 15 bases lay in between. This CDR3 contains 13 residues. CDR3 sequence (DNA): TGTGCCAGCAGCTCCCGCCGGGTTACCCCGCAGTATTTT. This translates into CASSSRRVTPQYF.

V is TRBV4-1 and J is TRBJ2-1, with 8 bases identical to TRBD1. CDR3 length: 15 residues. Germline V lookup: CDR1 MGHRA, CDR2 YSYEKL. After removal of 4 bases from V and 7 bases from J, the junction contained 9 bases not matched to a gene. The CDR3 protein is CASSRADREVNEQFF. CDR3 sequence (DNA): TGCGCCAGCAGCCGGGCGGACAGGGAGGTTAATGAGCAGTTCTTC.

The table lists this clone with a count of one. The V and J genes are TRBV2 and TRBJ2-1, with 7 bases lining up with TRBD1. Trimming removed 0 bases from V and 6 bases from J; junction bases left unmatched: 5. There are 15 residues in the CDR3. Germline-derived CDR1 and CDR2 are SNHLY and FYNNEI. In DNA form, the CDR3 reads TGTGCCAGCAGTGAAGCAAAGGGGGCGGGCAATGAGCAGTTCTTC. Protein sequence: CASSEAKGAGNEQFF.

This rearrangement joins TRBV7-2 to TRBJ2-7, with D unclear. Germline CDR1 SGHTA, CDR2 FQGNSA. V shed 3 bases and J shed 2 bases, with 8 bases lying between them. The CDR3 covers 13 residues. The CDR3, as DNA: TGTGCCAGCAGCTTCGACCCTGCCTACGAGCAGTACTTC. Its protein product is CASSFDPAYEQYF.

In this sample, this clone turned up once. The chain couples TRBV7-7 to TRBJ2-5, with 8 positions matching TRBD1. V trimming: 4 bases; J trimming: 5 bases; junction bases outside the gene matches: 3. CDR1 SSHAT and CDR2 FNYEAQ come from the germline V gene (reference sequence). CDR3 length: 13 amino acids. The CDR3 protein is CASSSDRVETQYF. Here the CDR3 DNA reads TGTGCCAGCAGCTCGGACAGGGTGGAGACCCAGTACTTC.

This sequence joins TRBV5-1 and TRBJ1-3; perhaps TRBD1 as D (6 bases). V shed 6 bases and J shed 0 bases, with 10 bases lying between them. The CDR3 totals 14 residues. Germline V gives CDR1 SGHRS, CDR2 YFSETQ. CDR3 sequence reads: CASNEGHSGNTIYF. Here the CDR3 DNA reads TGCGCCAGCAATGAGGGACACTCTGGAAACACCATATATTTT.

The chain employs TRBV5-6 and TRBJ2-7; perhaps TRBD2 as D (5 bases). The ends were cut back, 5 bases at V and 6 bases at J, with 15 bases in the middle. CDR1 is SGHDT, CDR2 YYEEEE, per germline. The CDR3 covers 13 residues. CDR3 DNA: TGTGCCAGCAGGAAGGGAGTTCAAGGCGAGCAGTACTTC. Translating it yields CASRKGVQGEQYF.

This chain joins TRBV19 and TRBJ2-1, with 9 bases aligning to TRBD1. Trimming at V came to 2 bases and at J to 8 bases, leaving 7 bases not matched to a gene. The germline CDR1 and CDR2 sequences are LNHDA and SQIVND (reference sequence). The CDR3 spans 15 residues. In nucleotides, the CDR3 is TGTGCCAGTAGTATAAGCGCGGGACAGGGCTATGAGCAGTTCTTC. Its translation: CASSISAGQGYEQFF.